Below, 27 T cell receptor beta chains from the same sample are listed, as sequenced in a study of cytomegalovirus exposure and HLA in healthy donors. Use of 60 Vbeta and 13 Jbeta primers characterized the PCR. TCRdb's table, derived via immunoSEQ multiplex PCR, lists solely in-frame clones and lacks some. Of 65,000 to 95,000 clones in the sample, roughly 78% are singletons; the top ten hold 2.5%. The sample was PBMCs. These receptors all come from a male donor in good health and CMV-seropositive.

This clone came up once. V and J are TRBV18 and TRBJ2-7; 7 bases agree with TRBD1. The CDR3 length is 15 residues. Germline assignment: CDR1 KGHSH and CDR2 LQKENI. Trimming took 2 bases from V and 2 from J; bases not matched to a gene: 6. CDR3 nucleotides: TGTGCCAGCTCACCAAATACAGGGGCCACCTACGAGCAGTACTTC. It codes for CASSPNTGATYEQYF. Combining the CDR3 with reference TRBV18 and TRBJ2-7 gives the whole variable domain NAGVMQNPRHLVRRRGQEARLRCSPMKGHSHVYWYRQLPEEGLKFMVYLQKENIIDESGMPKERFSAEFPKEGPSILRIQQVVRGDSAAYFCASSPNTGATYEQYFGPGTRLTVT.

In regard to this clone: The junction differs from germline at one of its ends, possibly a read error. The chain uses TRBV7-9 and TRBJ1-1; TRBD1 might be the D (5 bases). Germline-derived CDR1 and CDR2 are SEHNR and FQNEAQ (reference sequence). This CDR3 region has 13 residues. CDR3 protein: CSSSHEGDTEAFF. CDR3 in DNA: TGTTCCAGCAGCCATGAAGGGGACACTGAAGCTTTCTTT.

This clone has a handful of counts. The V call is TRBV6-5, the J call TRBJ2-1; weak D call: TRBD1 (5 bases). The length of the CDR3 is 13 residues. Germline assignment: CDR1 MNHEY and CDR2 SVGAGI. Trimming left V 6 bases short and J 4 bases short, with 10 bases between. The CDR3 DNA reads TGTGCCAGCAGGGCAGGGCCGTACAATGAGCAGTTCTTC. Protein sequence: CASRAGPYNEQFF.

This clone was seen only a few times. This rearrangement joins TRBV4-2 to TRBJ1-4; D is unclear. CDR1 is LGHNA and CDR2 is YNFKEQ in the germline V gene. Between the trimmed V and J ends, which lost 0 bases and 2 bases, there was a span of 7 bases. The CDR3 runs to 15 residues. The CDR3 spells CASSQDTGTNEKLFF. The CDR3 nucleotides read TGTGCCAGCAGCCAAGACACGGGGACTAATGAAAAACTGTTTTTT.

For the CDR3, the DNA is TGTGCCAGCAGCTTAGCGACAGGGGTACCTGAAGCTTTCTTT. Residues: CASSLATGVPEAFF. This sequence joins TRBV7-9 and TRBJ1-1; 8 bases map to TRBD1. The CDR3 covers 14 residues. Germline V gene data show CDR1 as SEHNR and CDR2 as FQNEAQ (reference sequence). J lost 6 bases, V lost 0 bases, and 3 bases had no gene match.

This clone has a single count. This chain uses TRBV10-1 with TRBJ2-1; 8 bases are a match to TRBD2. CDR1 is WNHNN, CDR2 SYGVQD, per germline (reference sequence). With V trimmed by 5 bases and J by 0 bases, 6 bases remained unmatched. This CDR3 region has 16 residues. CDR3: CASSNKAGVSYNEQFF. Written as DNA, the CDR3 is TGCGCCAGCAGTAACAAAGCGGGGGTCTCCTACAATGAGCAGTTCTTC.

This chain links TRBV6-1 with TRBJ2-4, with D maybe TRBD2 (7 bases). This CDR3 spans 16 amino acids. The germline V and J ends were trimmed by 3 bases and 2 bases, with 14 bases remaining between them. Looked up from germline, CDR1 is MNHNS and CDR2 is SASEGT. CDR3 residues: CASSDWGGGTKNIQYF. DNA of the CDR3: TGTGCCAGCAGTGATTGGGGAGGGGGAACCAAAAACATTCAGTACTTC.

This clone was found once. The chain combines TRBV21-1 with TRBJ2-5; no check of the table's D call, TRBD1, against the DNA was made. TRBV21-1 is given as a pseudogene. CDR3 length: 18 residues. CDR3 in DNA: TGTGCCAGCAGCAAAGGGAGAACCGGGACAGGAAAACTCAAGACCCAGTACTTC. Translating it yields CASSKGRTGTGKLKTQYF.

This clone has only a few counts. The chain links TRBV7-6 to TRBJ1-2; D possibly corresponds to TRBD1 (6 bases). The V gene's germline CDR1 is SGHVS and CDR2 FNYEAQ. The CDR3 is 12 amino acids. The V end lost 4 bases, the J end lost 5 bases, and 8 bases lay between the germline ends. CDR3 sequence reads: CASSSGEYGYTF. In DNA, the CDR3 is TGTGCCAGCAGCTCAGGGGAGTATGGCTACACCTTC.

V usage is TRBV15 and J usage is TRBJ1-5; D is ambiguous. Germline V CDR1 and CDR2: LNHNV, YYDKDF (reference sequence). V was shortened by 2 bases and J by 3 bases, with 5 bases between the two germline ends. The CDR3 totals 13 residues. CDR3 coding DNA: TGTGCCACCAGCAGACAGGACAATCAGCCCCAGCATTTT. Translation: CATSRQDNQPQHF.

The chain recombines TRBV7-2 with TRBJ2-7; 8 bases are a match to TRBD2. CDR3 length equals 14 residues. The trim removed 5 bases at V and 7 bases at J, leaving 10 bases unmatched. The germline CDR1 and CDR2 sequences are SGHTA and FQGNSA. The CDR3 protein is CASSITGGAWEQYF. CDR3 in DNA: TGTGCCAGCAGCATCACCGGGGGGGCTTGGGAGCAGTACTTC.

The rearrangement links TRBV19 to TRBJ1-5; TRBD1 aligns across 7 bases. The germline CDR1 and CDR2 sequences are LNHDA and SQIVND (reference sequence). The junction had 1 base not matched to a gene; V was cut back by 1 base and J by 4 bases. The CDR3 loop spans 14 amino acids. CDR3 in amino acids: CASSIGGQNQPQHF. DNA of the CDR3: TGTGCCAGTAGTATAGGGGGACAGAATCAGCCCCAGCATTTT.

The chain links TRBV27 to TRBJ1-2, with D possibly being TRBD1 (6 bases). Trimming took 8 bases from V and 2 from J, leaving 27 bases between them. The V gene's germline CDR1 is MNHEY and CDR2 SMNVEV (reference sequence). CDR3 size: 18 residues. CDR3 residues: CASQPKSIASRGNYGYTF. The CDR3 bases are TGTGCCAGCCAGCCTAAATCCATCGCTTCTAGGGGGAACTATGGCTACACCTTC.

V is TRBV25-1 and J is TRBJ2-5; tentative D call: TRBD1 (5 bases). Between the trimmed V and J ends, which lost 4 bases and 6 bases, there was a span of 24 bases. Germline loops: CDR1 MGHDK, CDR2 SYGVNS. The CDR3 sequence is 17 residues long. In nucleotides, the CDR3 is TGTGCCAGCAGTGGCCCCCCAGGGTGGGCGCGATTGAAGACCCAGTACTTC. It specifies CASSGPPGWARLKTQYF.

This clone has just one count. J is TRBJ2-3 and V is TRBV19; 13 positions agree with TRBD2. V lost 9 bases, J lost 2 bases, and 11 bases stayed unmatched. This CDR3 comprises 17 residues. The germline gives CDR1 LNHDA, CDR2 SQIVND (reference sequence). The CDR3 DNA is TGTGCCAGCTCGACTAGCGGGAGGACCAGCTACACAGATACGCAGTATTTT. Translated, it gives CASSTSGRTSYTDTQYF. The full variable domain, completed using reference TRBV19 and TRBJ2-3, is DGGITQSPKYLFRKEGQNVTLSCEQNLNHDAMYWYRQDPGQGLRLIYYSQIVNDFQKGDIAEGYSVSREKKESFPLTVTSAQKNPTAFYLCASSTSGRTSYTDTQYFGPGTRLTVL.

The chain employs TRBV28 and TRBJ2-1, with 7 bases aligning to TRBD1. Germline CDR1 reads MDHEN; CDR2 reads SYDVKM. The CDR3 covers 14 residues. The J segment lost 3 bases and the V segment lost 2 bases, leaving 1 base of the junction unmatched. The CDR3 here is CASSLQGDYNEQFF. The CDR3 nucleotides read TGTGCCAGCAGTTTACAGGGGGACTACAATGAGCAGTTCTTC.

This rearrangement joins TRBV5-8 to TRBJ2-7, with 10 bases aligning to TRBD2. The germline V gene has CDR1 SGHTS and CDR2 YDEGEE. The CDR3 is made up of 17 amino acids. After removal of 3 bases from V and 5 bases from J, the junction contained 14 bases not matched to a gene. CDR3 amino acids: CASSSLTLAGEGNEQYF. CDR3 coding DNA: TGTGCCAGCAGCTCCCTTACTCTAGCGGGAGAAGGTAACGAGCAGTACTTC.

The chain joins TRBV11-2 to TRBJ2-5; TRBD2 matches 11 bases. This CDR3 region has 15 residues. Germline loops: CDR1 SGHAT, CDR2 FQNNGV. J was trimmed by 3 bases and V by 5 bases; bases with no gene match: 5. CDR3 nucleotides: TGTGCCAGCAGCCCGCGACTAGCGGGAAAAGAGACCCAGTACTTC. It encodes CASSPRLAGKETQYF.

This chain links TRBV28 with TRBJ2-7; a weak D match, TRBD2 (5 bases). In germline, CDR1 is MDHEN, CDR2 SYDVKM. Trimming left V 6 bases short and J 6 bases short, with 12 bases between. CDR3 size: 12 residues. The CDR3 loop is CASSQVLGEQYF. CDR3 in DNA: TGTGCCAGCAGCCAAGTACTAGGCGAGCAGTACTTC.

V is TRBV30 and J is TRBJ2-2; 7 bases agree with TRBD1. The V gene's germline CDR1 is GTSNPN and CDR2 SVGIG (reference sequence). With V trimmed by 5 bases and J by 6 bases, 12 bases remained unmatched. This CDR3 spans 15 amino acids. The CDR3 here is CAWLRQGRAAGELFF. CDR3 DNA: TGTGCCTGGCTTCGACAGGGTCGAGCCGCCGGGGAGCTGTTTTTT.

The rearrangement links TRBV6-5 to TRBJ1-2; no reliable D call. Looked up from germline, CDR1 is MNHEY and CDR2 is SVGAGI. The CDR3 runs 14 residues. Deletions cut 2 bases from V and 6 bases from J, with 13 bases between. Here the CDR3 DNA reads TGTGCCAGCAGTTACCTACACAGCTCGAATGGCTACACCTTC. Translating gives CASSYLHSSNGYTF.

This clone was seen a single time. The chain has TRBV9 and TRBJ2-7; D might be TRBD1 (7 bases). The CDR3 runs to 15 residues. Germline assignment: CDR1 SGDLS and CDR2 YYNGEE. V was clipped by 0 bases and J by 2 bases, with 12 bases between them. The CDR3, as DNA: TGTGCCAGCAGCGTAGGCGGGACAGCAACCTACGAGCAGTACTTC. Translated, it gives CASSVGGTATYEQYF.

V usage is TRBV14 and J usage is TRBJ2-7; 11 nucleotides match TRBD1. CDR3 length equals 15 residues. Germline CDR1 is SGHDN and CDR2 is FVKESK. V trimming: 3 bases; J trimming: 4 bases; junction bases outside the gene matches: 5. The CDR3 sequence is CASSHGQGAFYEQYF. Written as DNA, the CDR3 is TGTGCCAGCAGCCACGGACAGGGGGCTTTTTACGAGCAGTACTTC.

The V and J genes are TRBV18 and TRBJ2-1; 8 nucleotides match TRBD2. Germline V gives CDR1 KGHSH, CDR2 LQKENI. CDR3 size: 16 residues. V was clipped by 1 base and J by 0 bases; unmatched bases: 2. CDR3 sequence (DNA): TGTGCCAGCTCACCACTCCTAGCGGGCTCCTACAATGAGCAGTTCTTC. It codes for CASSPLLAGSYNEQFF.

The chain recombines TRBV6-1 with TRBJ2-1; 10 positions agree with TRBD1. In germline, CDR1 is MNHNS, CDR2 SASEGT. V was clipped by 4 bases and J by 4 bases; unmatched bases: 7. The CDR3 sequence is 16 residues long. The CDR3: CASSARTGGSYNEQFF. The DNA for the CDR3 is TGTGCCAGCAGTGCACGGACAGGGGGTTCGTACAATGAGCAGTTCTTC.

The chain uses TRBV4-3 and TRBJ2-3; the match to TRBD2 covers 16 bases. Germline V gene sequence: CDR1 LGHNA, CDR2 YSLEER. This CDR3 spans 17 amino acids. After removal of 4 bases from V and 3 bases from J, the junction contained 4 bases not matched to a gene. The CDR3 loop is CASSPGTSGRGTDTQYF. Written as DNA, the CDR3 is TGCGCCAGCAGCCCCGGGACTAGCGGGAGGGGTACAGATACGCAGTATTTT.

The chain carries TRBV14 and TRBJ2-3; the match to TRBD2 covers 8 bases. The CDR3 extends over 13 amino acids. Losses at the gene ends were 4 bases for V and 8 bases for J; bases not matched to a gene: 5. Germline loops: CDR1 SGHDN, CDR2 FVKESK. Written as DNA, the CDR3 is TGTGCCAGCAGCCGATTAGCGGGAACTACGCAGTATTTT. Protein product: CASSRLAGTTQYF. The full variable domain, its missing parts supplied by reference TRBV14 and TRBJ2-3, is EAGVTQFPSHSVIEKGQTVTLRCDPISGHDNLYWYRRVMGKEIKFLLHFVKESKQDESGMPNNRFLAERTGGTYSTLKVQPAELEDSGVYFCASSRLAGTTQYFGPGTRLTVL.